The 4 T cell receptor beta chains below were found in one sample sequenced in a study of blood T cell dynamics during melanoma immunotherapy. Produced via immunoSEQ multiplex PCR; TCRdb's table is partial and in-frame only. The table has 8,000 to 10,000 clones, roughly 89% seen once; the top ten hold 30% to 40%. Time point reported: pre-treatment baseline. The sequences come from blood, collected from a patient treated with checkpoint blockade. All receptors derive from a human donor with melanoma.

J is TRBJ1-1 and V is TRBV4-1; 9 nucleotides agree with TRBD1. The J segment lost 6 bases and the V segment lost 1 base, leaving 6 bases of the junction unmatched. Germline V gene data show CDR1 as MGHRA and CDR2 as YSYEKL. The CDR3 consists of 15 residues. CDR3 region: CASSQVGTGSAEAFF. The DNA of the CDR3 is TGCGCCAGCAGCCAAGTCGGGACAGGGAGCGCTGAAGCTTTCTTT.

The chain joins TRBV27 to TRBJ1-6, with no clear D. The germline V and J ends were trimmed by 5 bases and 9 bases, with 8 bases remaining between them. This CDR3 contains 12 residues. Germline-derived CDR1 and CDR2 are MNHEY and SMNVEV (reference sequence). The chain's CDR3 is CASSRPFSPLHF. Written as DNA, the CDR3 is TGTGCCAGCAGTCGGCCGTTTTCACCCCTCCACTTT.

This chain links TRBV29-1 with TRBJ2-3; 8 positions match TRBD2. CDR3 length: 13 amino acids. V shed 3 bases and J 5 bases; nucleotides not matched to a gene: 4. The germline V gene has CDR1 SQVTM and CDR2 ANQGSEA. CDR3 DNA sequence: TGCAGCGTTGAGGCTAGCGGGCGAGATACGCAGTATTTT. Translation gives CSVEASGRDTQYF.

The J gene is TRBJ1-5, the V gene TRBV18; tentative D call: TRBD1 (5 bases). Germline V gene lookup returns CDR1 KGHSH and CDR2 LQKENI. V was trimmed by 3 bases and J by 2 bases, leaving 11 bases between them. CDR3 length: 15 amino acids. The CDR3 nucleotides read TGTGCCAGCTCACCGGCGGGGGGGGGCAATCAGCCCCAGCATTTT. This codes for CASSPAGGGNQPQHF.